This TCR beta chain was obtained from a study of blood T cell repertoires in COVID-19. About the study: Acute-phase and convalescent COVID-19 samples originated in the United States, Italy and Spain. Sources were T cells, B-cell-depleted T cells, or PBMCs; the material itself was cDNA or gDNA.

In the original analysis: Reference gene primer amplification gave nucleated cell count estimates. Sequencing used immunoSEQ multiplex PCR; TCRdb keeps in-frame clones, though not all of them. V and J calls and clone size are as listed in that table; D and trimming were resolved from the DNA. The table records 45,000 to 75,000 clones, around 88% of them present only once. Trimming took off 0 bases at V and 9 bases at J, with 25 bases between the two ends. The CDR3 covers 18 residues. Germline lookup yields CDR1 SGHRS and CDR2 YFSETQ. The receptor was isolated from a man in his sixties with acute or convalescent COVID-19. The chain recombines TRBV5-1 with TRBJ2-1, with D tentatively TRBD1 (5 bases). Sequenced material: peripheral blood. In DNA, the CDR3 is TGCGCCAGCAGCTTGGCTGGGCGTTCGGCAGGGCCTCTAGGTGAGCAGTTCTTC. It encodes CASSLAGRSAGPLGEQFF.